This record concerns one T cell receptor (beta chain) sequence. This entry belongs to a study of blood T cell repertoires in COVID-19. Overall study context: Some COVID-19 samples were acute and others convalescent; all came from the United States, Italy and Spain. Nucleic acid was either cDNA or gDNA, and it came from T cells, B-cell-depleted T cells, or PBMCs.

CDR3 length: 14 amino acids. The V and J ends lost 1 base and 8 bases respectively, with 14 bases between them. The germline V gene encodes CDR1 MGHRA and CDR2 YSYEKL. The authors' processing: Counts of nucleated cells, estimated from reference gene primer amplification, were obtained. Clones were sequenced by immunoSEQ multiplex PCR, and TCRdb holds only the in-frame ones, with some missing. The DNA was the basis for D and trimming; V, J and clone size are from that table. This sample carries under 250,000 clones, 70% to 90% of them seen once, and the ten largest clones take roughly 2.7%. The TCR originated in a woman aged 70-85 years with active or convalescent COVID-19. Specimen: peripheral blood. The chain joins TRBV4-1 to TRBJ1-2, with a weak D call TRBD1 (5 bases). This chain's CDR3 is CASSQVQGTRGYTF. CDR3 bases: TGCGCCAGCAGCCAAGTGCAGGGTACGAGGGGCTACACCTTC.